Below, 19 T cell receptor beta chains from the same sample are listed, as sequenced in a study of T cell responses to AZD1222 COVID-19 vaccine. The repertoire was sequenced with immunoSEQ multiplex PCR; TCRdb's copy has only in-frame clones and lacks some. The sample has 100,000 or so clones, 88% seen once. The sequenced sample was peripheral blood, obtained on day 0 of AZD1222 vaccination. These receptors originate from an adult in good health.

The chain couples TRBV5-1 to TRBJ2-3; 8 nucleotides align to TRBD2. With V trimmed by 0 bases and J by 2 bases, 2 bases remained unmatched. Germline CDR1 and CDR2: SGHRS and YFSETQ. This CDR3 contains 15 residues. The CDR3 sequence: CASSLGTSPTDTQYF. CDR3 DNA: TGCGCCAGCAGCTTGGGGACTAGCCCCACAGATACGCAGTATTTT.

The chain carries TRBV5-1 and TRBJ1-5, with 9 bases matching TRBD1. This CDR3 has 14 amino acids. Germline V gene data show CDR1 as SGHRS and CDR2 as YFSETQ. J gave up 4 bases and V 4 bases, and 3 bases lay outside the gene matches. The chain's CDR3 is CASSTGTGNQPQHF. In nucleotides, the CDR3 is TGCGCCAGCAGCACCGGGACAGGGAATCAGCCCCAGCATTTT.

V usage is TRBV18 and J usage is TRBJ2-1, with D possibly TRBD2 on 10 matching bases. The V end was cut by 2 bases, the J end by 7 bases, with 30 bases between. The CDR3 loop spans 20 amino acids. Germline CDR1 and CDR2: KGHSH and LQKENI. The DNA for the CDR3 is TGTGCCAGCTCACCATTGGGACAGGGAAAGCGGGAGGGCGGAGTGAATGAGCAGTTCTTC. It codes for CASSPLGQGKREGGVNEQFF.

CDR3 nucleotides: TGTGCCAGTACCTTGGGGGAGGGCCCATATGGCTACACCTTC. This gives the protein CASTLGEGPYGYTF. The V call is TRBV19, the J call TRBJ1-2, with a possible D match to TRBD1 (5 bases). Per the germline V gene, CDR1 is LNHDA and CDR2 is SQIVND (reference sequence). The CDR3 is 14 amino acids. V gave up 7 bases and J gave up 5 bases, with 17 bases separating them. Looking up the rest from reference TRBV19 and TRBJ1-2 gives the full variable domain: DGGITQSPKYLFRKEGQNVTLSCEQNLNHDAMYWYRQDPGQGLRLIYYSQIVNDFQKGDIAEGYSVSREKKESFPLTVTSAQKNPTAFYLCASTLGEGPYGYTFGSGTRLTVV.

This chain joins TRBV7-2 and TRBJ2-7; a weak D match, TRBD2 (5 bases). Trimming removed 8 bases at V and 7 bases at J, with 18 bases between. This CDR3 spans 13 amino acids. Germline loops: CDR1 SGHTA, CDR2 FQGNSA. This chain's CDR3 is CASGIARRPEQYF. In nucleotides, the CDR3 is TGTGCCAGCGGTATAGCGCGACGCCCTGAGCAGTACTTC.

V usage is TRBV4-2 and J usage is TRBJ1-4; D gene unclear. The CDR3 is 15 amino acids. The V and J ends lost 0 bases and 3 bases respectively, with 8 bases between them. Germline V gene sequence: CDR1 LGHNA, CDR2 YNFKEQ. CDR3 coding DNA: TGTGCCAGCAGCCAAGAGCGGCAGGCTAATGAAAAACTGTTTTTT. Protein: CASSQERQANEKLFF.

CDR3 in DNA: TGCAGCGTTGAAGGACGGACAGAAGACACAGATACGCAGTATTTT. As protein: CSVEGRTEDTDTQYF. This chain connects TRBV29-1 to TRBJ2-3; possible D gene TRBD1, 6 bases. The CDR3 loop spans 15 amino acids. CDR1 SQVTM and CDR2 ANQGSEA come from the germline V gene. Trimming pared 1 base from V and 2 bases from J, leaving 13 bases between.

A single count supports this clone. This chain connects TRBV9 to TRBJ1-5; D remains ambiguous. CDR1 SGDLS and CDR2 YYNGEE come from the germline V gene. V was cut by 0 bases and J by 0 bases, with 10 bases left in between. The CDR3 is made up of 16 amino acids. CDR3 nucleotides: TGTGCCAGCAGCGTAGATGTTAGCTATAGCAATCAGCCCCAGCATTTT. Residues: CASSVDVSYSNQPQHF.

The V call is TRBV27, the J call TRBJ1-5; no clear D gene. Germline V gene sequence: CDR1 MNHEY, CDR2 SMNVEV (reference sequence). The CDR3 spans 15 residues. Trimming removed 3 bases at V and 5 bases at J, with 14 bases between. The DNA of the CDR3 is TGTGCCAGCAGTTTTACTCCAGTCGTTTATCAGCCCCAGCATTTT. Translated: CASSFTPVVYQPQHF.

The chain links TRBV7-2 to TRBJ2-2; 7 bases align to TRBD1. CDR3 size: 14 residues. The germline gives CDR1 SGHTA, CDR2 FQGNSA. With V trimmed by 3 bases and J by 6 bases, 4 bases remained unmatched. The CDR3 coding sequence is TGTGCCAGCAGCTTCGACAGGGCTGCCGGGGAGCTGTTTTTT. Its translation is CASSFDRAAGELFF.

The chain has TRBV28 and TRBJ1-1, with TRBD1 matching over 10 bases. This CDR3 contains 14 residues. The V gene's germline CDR1 is MDHEN and CDR2 SYDVKM. The V segment lost 11 bases and the J segment 0 bases; nucleotides outside the gene matches: 6. CDR3 loop: CAAGTGALNTEAFF. The CDR3 nucleotides are TGTGCCGCGGGGACAGGGGCTTTGAACACTGAAGCTTTCTTT.

J is TRBJ2-3 and V is TRBV6-1; no clear D. The CDR3 runs 15 residues. From germline, CDR1 is MNHNS and CDR2 SASEGT. Between the trimmed V and J ends, which lost 2 bases and 1 base, there was a span of 10 bases. In DNA, the CDR3 is TGTGCCAGCAGTGAATGGGCAGGCCGCACAGATACGCAGTATTTT. This translates into CASSEWAGRTDTQYF.

J is TRBJ2-3 and V is TRBV4-1; D perhaps matches TRBD2 (6 bases). The CDR3 covers 16 residues. Germline CDR1 MGHRA, CDR2 YSYEKL. V lost 0 bases and J lost 6, with 16 bases in between. The CDR3 bases are TGCGCCAGCAGCCAAGATGTTACGGGAGTTATCGATACGCAGTATTTT. Translation: CASSQDVTGVIDTQYF.

The sample holds one count of this clone. This chain connects TRBV4-2 to TRBJ2-3, with 8 bases matching TRBD1. CDR1 is LGHNA, CDR2 YNFKEQ, per germline. The CDR3 contains 16 residues. V dropped 3 bases and J dropped 1; count of bases not matched to a gene: 6. The CDR3 DNA reads TGTGCCAGCAGCCAGTCGGACAGGGAAGGCACAGATACGCAGTATTTT. It yields the protein CASSQSDREGTDTQYF.

This rearrangement joins TRBV2 to TRBJ1-4; no clear D. V was pared by 6 bases and J by 4 bases, with 6 bases between. CDR1 is SNHLY and CDR2 is FYNNEI in the germline V gene. This CDR3 region has 12 residues. The CDR3 DNA reads TGTGCCAGCAGGGACGATAATGAAAAACTGTTTTTT. As protein: CASRDDNEKLFF.

This clone has a single count. The chain is built from TRBV4-2 and TRBJ2-2, with 7 bases matching TRBD1. Germline-derived CDR1 and CDR2 are LGHNA and YNFKEQ. This CDR3 is built from 14 residues. The junction had 3 bases not matched to a gene; V was cut back by 4 bases and J by 4 bases. DNA for the CDR3: TGTGCCAGCAGCCTTAACAGGGGCACCGGGGAGCTGTTTTTT. Protein product: CASSLNRGTGELFF.

V and J are TRBV28 and TRBJ1-5; 8 nucleotides agree with TRBD1. Germline lookup yields CDR1 MDHEN and CDR2 SYDVKM. Trimming took 3 bases from V and 3 from J; bases not matched to a gene: 1. The CDR3 is 14 residues long. Here the CDR3 DNA reads TGTGCCAGCAGTTTGACAGGGGCCAATCAGCCCCAGCATTTT. It encodes CASSLTGANQPQHF.

The rearrangement uses TRBV9 and TRBJ1-5; D gene ambiguous. The CDR3 length is 14 residues. Germline V CDR1 and CDR2: SGDLS, YYNGEE. Trimming removed 4 bases from V and 6 bases from J, with 14 bases in between. The CDR3 protein is CASSPPLGFQPQHF. CDR3 nucleotide sequence: TGTGCCAGCAGCCCCCCGTTAGGGTTTCAGCCCCAGCATTTT.

This clone was counted a single time. The genes are TRBV19 and TRBJ2-7, with 7 bases that match TRBD1. The CDR3 covers 15 residues. Germline V lookup: CDR1 LNHDA, CDR2 SQIVND (reference sequence). V shed 9 bases and J 2 bases; nucleotides not matched to a gene: 13. The DNA for the CDR3 is TGTGCCAGCTCGGCCGGGACAGCGACTACCTACGAGCAGTACTTC. Its translation: CASSAGTATTYEQYF.